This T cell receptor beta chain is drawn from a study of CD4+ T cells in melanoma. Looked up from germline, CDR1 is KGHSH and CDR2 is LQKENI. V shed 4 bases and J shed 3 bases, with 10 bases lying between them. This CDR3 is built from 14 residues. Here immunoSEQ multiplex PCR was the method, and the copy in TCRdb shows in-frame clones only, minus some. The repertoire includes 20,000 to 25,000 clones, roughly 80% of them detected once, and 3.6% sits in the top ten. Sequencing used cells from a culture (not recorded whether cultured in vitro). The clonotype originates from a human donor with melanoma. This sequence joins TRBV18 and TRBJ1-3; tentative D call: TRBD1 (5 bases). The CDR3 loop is CASSLQGGGNTIYF. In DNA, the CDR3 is TGTGCCAGCTCACTGCAGGGAGGTGGAAACACCATATATTTT.